Here is one T cell receptor (beta chain) with its context. Its antigen specificity is not known. The input lacks base qualities; no much larger clone sits a single base away. The data derive from a study of shared T cell receptors in the human thymus (dated by TCRdb to the early 2020s). The study in broad terms: The study examined how self-reactive, shared T-cell receptor alpha chains are generated in the human thymus.

The library came from the immunoSEQ multiplex PCR assay. Drawn from immuneACCESS, this table holds only the in-frame rearrangements with V and J called that TCRdb kept. Clones are partly lost; checked studies trace under half to an unresolved V gene and leave the rest unexplained. This sample comprises hundreds of thousands of clones, 88% of them detected only once. In total, the top ten clones hold roughly 0.0097% of the sample. At the junction V is shortened by 5 bases and J by 6 bases, with 22 bases in between. The germline V gene (reference sequence) yields LNHDA for CDR1 and SQIVND for CDR2. Reading from cysteine to phenylalanine, the CDR3 counts 16 amino acids. Of the read, only the CDR3 DNA is kept; its 48 bases are in frame from base 1. These sequences were also reported in another study, on human thymus T cells. The second source states: In Finland, the donors were immunologically healthy infants who were having open corrective cardiac surgery for congenital heart defects. The thymus tissue came from surgical resects taken out during corrective cardiac surgery. Usage of V and J gene segments appeared to be biased in both the thymic and the peripheral blood repertoires. The related research reported highly overlapping thymic TCR repertoires among unrelated individuals. The study used eight infant thymus samples plus four related peripheral blood samples to characterize TCR alpha and beta repertoires. Donor ages ranging from about 7 to 250 days were recorded, and five to seven male and a couple of female infants were included in the cohort. Thymocytes were freed from the tissue by mechanical means and kept at -70 degrees C as pellets of 10-30 million cells. A QIAsymphony instrument was used to extract genomic DNA from frozen cell pellets. The immunoSEQ multiplex PCR assay was used to amplify the TCRB and TCRAD loci from a standardized quantity of quality-controlled genomic DNA. The V(D)J region was spanned by amplicons of a length sufficient to cover the CDR3 and to identify V and J genes. The amplicons were sequenced on an Illumina platform via the commercial immunoSEQ service. Primer bias and sequencing errors were corrected as previously described, and TCRAD and TCRB definitions were based on the IMGT database. Analysis of the repertoires was done with immunoSEQ Analyzer 3.0 and VDJTools and included basic statistics, V/J segment usage, diversity estimates, rarefaction and pairwise overlap. Diversity was estimated using the Chao1, ChaoE, Efron-Thisted, Shannon and inverse Simpson indices, and was also estimated on datasets down-sampled to the size of the smallest sample. Repertoire overlap was assessed by strict matching of CDR3 nucleotide sequence, V gene and J gene, and clustering was done by Jaccard-based multidimensional scaling. On average, roughly 850,000 unique TCRB clonotypes were obtained from thymus samples, compared with 70,000 to 90,000 from blood samples.

The sample was thymocytes. The chain links TRBV19 with TRBJ1-2; the D gene cannot be named for sure. The receptor comes from a boy less than two years old with a congenital heart defect. Donor details come from another sample of the same person, matched by shared clones. This receptor carries the CDR3 CASSSGGRPPIDGYTF. The DNA is as follows: TGTGCCAGTAGTTCTGGAGGACGACCCCCTATCGATGGCTACACCTTC. With the portions outside the CDR3 filled from the reference TRBV19 and TRBJ1-2 genes, the complete variable region becomes DGGITQSPKYLFRKEGQNVTLSCEQNLNHDAMYWYRQDPGQGLRLIYYSQIVNDFQKGDIAEGYSVSREKKESFPLTVTSAQKNPTAFYLCASSSGGRPPIDGYTFGSGTRLTVV.